This T cell receptor beta chain was sequenced in a study of OX40 agonist ivuxolimab in advanced cancers. The germline V gene encodes CDR1 DFQATT and CDR2 SNEGSKA (reference sequence). This CDR3 contains 11 residues. The V end lost 7 bases, the J end lost 3 bases, and 10 bases lay between the germline ends. Libraries were prepared by immunoSEQ multiplex PCR; TCRdb keeps only in-frame clonotypes and omits some of them. This table holds 77,000 or so clones, about nine tenths found once. The clonotype comes from an adult with an advanced solid tumor such as melanoma, head and neck, liver or kidney cancer. The specimen comprised CD4+ or CD8+ T cells sorted from blood, sampled in a trial of the OX40 agonist ivuxolimab. The J gene is TRBJ2-7, the V gene TRBV20-1, with D uncertain. CDR3 residues: CSGRIRYEQYF. CDR3 DNA sequence: TGCAGTGGGAGAATCCGCTACGAGCAGTACTTC.